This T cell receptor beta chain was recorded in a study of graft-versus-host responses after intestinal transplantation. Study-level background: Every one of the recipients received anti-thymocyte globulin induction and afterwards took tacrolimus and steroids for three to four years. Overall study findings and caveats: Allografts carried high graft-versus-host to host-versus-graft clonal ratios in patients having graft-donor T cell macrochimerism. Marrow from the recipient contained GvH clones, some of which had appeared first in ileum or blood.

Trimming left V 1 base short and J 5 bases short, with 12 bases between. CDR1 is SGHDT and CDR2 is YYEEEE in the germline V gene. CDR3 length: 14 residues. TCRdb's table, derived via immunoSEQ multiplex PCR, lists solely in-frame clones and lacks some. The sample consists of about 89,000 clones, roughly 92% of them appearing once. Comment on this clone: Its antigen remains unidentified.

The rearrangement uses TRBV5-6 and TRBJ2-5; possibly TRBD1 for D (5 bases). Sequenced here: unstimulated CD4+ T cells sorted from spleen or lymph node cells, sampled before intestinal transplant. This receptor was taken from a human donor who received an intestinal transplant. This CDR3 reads CASSLLTDGETQYF. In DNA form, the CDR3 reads TGTGCCAGCAGCTTGTTGACAGATGGGGAGACCCAGTACTTC.